This is a list of T cell receptor beta chains from one sample in a study of T cell changes during pregnancy in multiple sclerosis. Sequencing used immunoSEQ multiplex PCR; TCRdb keeps in-frame clones, though not all of them. In the table there are about 56,000 clones, about nine tenths of which are singletons. Sequences were derived from CD4+ T cells from peripheral blood mononuclear cells, sampled in the third trimester of pregnancy. The receptor set was obtained from a female donor with multiple sclerosis, enrolled in a pregnancy study. Each CDR3 is given with its conserved first and last residue. The D gene is left open where the match is weak. Clone sizes are given selectively: once, few, many, or a class where the clone is expanded.

v_gene: TRBV27
abundance: .
d_gene: TRBD1
j_gene: TRBJ1-2
CDR3nt: TGTGCCACCCACCGGGACAGGGGAGGTGGCTACACCTTC
CDR3aa: CATHRDRGGGYTF

v_gene: TRBV7-9
abundance: .
d_gene: TRBD1
j_gene: TRBJ1-2
CDR3nt: TGTGCCAGCAGCACTCCCCCAGGGGGAAGGGGTAACTATGGCTACACCTTC
CDR3aa: CASSTPPGGRGNYGYTF

v_gene: TRBV5-3
abundance: .
d_gene: .
j_gene: TRBJ2-7
CDR3nt: TGTGCCAGAAGCTTCCGGGGTGAGGGTCCGCCCTACGAGCAGTACTTC
CDR3aa: CARSFRGEGPPYEQYF

v_gene: TRBV6-5
abundance: .
d_gene: TRBD1
j_gene: TRBJ1-2
CDR3nt: TGTGCCAGCAGTTACTCGACAGGGGACTATGGCTACACCTTC
CDR3aa: CASSYSTGDYGYTF

v_gene: TRBV7-6
abundance: .
d_gene: TRBD2
j_gene: TRBJ2-1
CDR3nt: TGTGCCAGCAGCCGTACCGGGACTAGCGTGAAGGGTGAGCAGTTCTTC
CDR3aa: CASSRTGTSVKGEQFF

v_gene: TRBV27
abundance: .
d_gene: TRBD1
j_gene: TRBJ1-5
CDR3nt: TGTGCCAGCAGGCCTCCGGGACAGGGAAGTGAGCGCAATCAGCCCCAGCATTTT
CDR3aa: CASRPPGQGSERNQPQHF

v_gene: TRBV19
abundance: .
d_gene: .
j_gene: TRBJ1-5
CDR3nt: TGTGCCAGTAGTATCTATCAGGCCACCAATCAGCCCCAGCATTTT
CDR3aa: CASSIYQATNQPQHF

v_gene: TRBV9
abundance: .
d_gene: .
j_gene: TRBJ2-3
CDR3nt: TGTGCCAGCAGCCTACAGGAGTATAAGGCAGATACGCAGTATTTT
CDR3aa: CASSLQEYKADTQYF

v_gene: TRBV7-6
abundance: .
d_gene: TRBD2
j_gene: TRBJ2-3
CDR3nt: TGTGCCAGCAGCTTAACTAGCGGTAAATCAAGATGGGGCACAGATACGCAGTATTTT
CDR3aa: CASSLTSGKSRWGTDTQYF

v_gene: TRBV7-8
abundance: .
d_gene: .
j_gene: TRBJ1-5
CDR3nt: TGTGCCAGCAGCCGTCCAAGGAGGGTGGGTTCCAATCAGCCCCAGCATTTT
CDR3aa: CASSRPRRVGSNQPQHF

v_gene: TRBV2
abundance: .
d_gene: TRBD1
j_gene: TRBJ2-7
CDR3nt: TGTGCCAGCAGTTCAGACAGGGGGAGAGAGCAGTACTTC
CDR3aa: CASSSDRGREQYF

v_gene: TRBV11-3
abundance: .
d_gene: .
j_gene: TRBJ1-4
CDR3nt: TGTGCCAGCAGCCGAGCATGGGCCCCCACTAATGAAAAACTGTTTTTT
CDR3aa: CASSRAWAPTNEKLFF

v_gene: TRBV5-1
abundance: .
d_gene: TRBD2
j_gene: TRBJ2-2
CDR3nt: TGCGCCAGCAGCCGCCGACTAGCGGGGGGAGGGGACACCGGGGAGCTGTTTTTT
CDR3aa: CASSRRLAGGGDTGELFF

v_gene: TRBV4-1
abundance: .
d_gene: .
j_gene: TRBJ2-3
CDR3nt: TGCGCCAGCAGCCAAGATGGGTCTTCGGGGGTGCACACAGATACGCAGTATTTT
CDR3aa: CASSQDGSSGVHTDTQYF

v_gene: TRBV18
abundance: once
d_gene: TRBD1
j_gene: TRBJ1-3
CDR3nt: TGTGCCAGCTCACAACGGGACAGTGGAAACACCATATATTTT
CDR3aa: CASSQRDSGNTIYF

v_gene: TRBV5-1
abundance: .
d_gene: .
j_gene: TRBJ2-3
CDR3nt: TGCGCCAGCAGCTTGTGGGGGGGGCGCAACACAGATACGCAGTATTTT
CDR3aa: CASSLWGGRNTDTQYF

v_gene: TRBV11-3
abundance: few
d_gene: TRBD2
j_gene: TRBJ2-7
CDR3nt: TGTGCCAGCAGCTTATCCGGCGGGGGCTCCTACGAGCAGTACTTC
CDR3aa: CASSLSGGGSYEQYF

v_gene: TRBV9
abundance: .
d_gene: .
j_gene: TRBJ2-5
CDR3nt: TGTGCCAGCAGCGCTGGGACTTGGGGAGAGACCCAGTACTTC
CDR3aa: CASSAGTWGETQYF

v_gene: TRBV2
abundance: .
d_gene: TRBD1
j_gene: TRBJ1-5
CDR3nt: TGTGCCAGCAGTCTCGACAGGGTCCGGCAGCCCCAGCATTTT
CDR3aa: CASSLDRVRQPQHF

v_gene: TRBV5-1
abundance: .
d_gene: .
j_gene: TRBJ2-3
CDR3nt: TGCGCCAGCAGCTCGTTATCGGGCGGGGAGTCGACGCAGTATTTT
CDR3aa: CASSSLSGGESTQYF

v_gene: TRBV4-3
abundance: once
d_gene: TRBD1
j_gene: TRBJ1-5
CDR3nt: TGCGCCAGCAGCCAATGGACAGGGCATCAGCCCCAGCATTTT
CDR3aa: CASSQWTGHQPQHF

v_gene: TRBV19
abundance: once
d_gene: TRBD1
j_gene: TRBJ2-7
CDR3nt: TGTGCCAGTAGTAGCCGGACAGGGGCTAGCGAGCAGTACTTC
CDR3aa: CASSSRTGASEQYF

v_gene: TRBV6-6
abundance: .
d_gene: .
j_gene: TRBJ1-6
CDR3nt: TGTGCCACCACCAAGGATGGAGGCTCCTATAATTCACCCCTCCACTTT
CDR3aa: CATTKDGGSYNSPLHF

v_gene: TRBV5-6
abundance: .
d_gene: .
j_gene: TRBJ2-5
CDR3nt: TGTGCCAGCAGCTTCTTCCGCCAAGAGACCCAGTACTTC
CDR3aa: CASSFFRQETQYF

v_gene: TRBV6-5
abundance: .
d_gene: .
j_gene: TRBJ2-2
CDR3nt: TGTGCCAGCAGTCTACAGGCGAACACCGGGGAGCTGTTTTTT
CDR3aa: CASSLQANTGELFF

v_gene: TRBV4-2
abundance: once
d_gene: .
j_gene: TRBJ1-6
CDR3nt: TGTGCCAGCAGCCAAGAAGAGCAGGGCTTCTCACCCCTCCACTTT
CDR3aa: CASSQEEQGFSPLHF

v_gene: TRBV30
abundance: .
d_gene: .
j_gene: TRBJ2-6
CDR3nt: TGTGCTTTATCTGGGGCCAACGTCCTGACTTTC
CDR3aa: CALSGANVLTF

v_gene: TRBV5-1
abundance: .
d_gene: TRBD2
j_gene: TRBJ2-3
CDR3nt: TGCGCCAGCAGCTTGTGGGGCCCAGCAGCGGGAGGCCTCATATCTAGCACAGATACGCAGTATTTT
CDR3aa: CASSLWGPAAGGLISSTDTQYF

v_gene: TRBV30
abundance: .
d_gene: TRBD2
j_gene: TRBJ2-5
CDR3nt: TGTGCCTGGGGGCGGGCGGGGGGACCCCAAGAGACCCAGTACTTC
CDR3aa: CAWGRAGGPQETQYF

v_gene: TRBV7-9
abundance: .
d_gene: TRBD1
j_gene: TRBJ2-3
CDR3nt: TGTGCCAGCAGCTTAAACAGGGGGTGGATAGGTGGCACAGATACGCAGTATTTT
CDR3aa: CASSLNRGWIGGTDTQYF